The 24 T cell receptor beta chains in this list originate from one sample, sequenced in a study of shared clonotypes between healthy human individuals. The method was immunoSEQ multiplex PCR; TCRdb's version includes in-frame clones alone and lacks a portion of them. In the table there are about 530,000 clones, 95% to 97% of which are singletons. The sequenced material came from naive CD4+ T cells sorted from blood. The subset here: CD45RA+ positively selected. The receptor source for this set is a woman in her thirties in good health.

The rearrangement joins TRBV10-3 to TRBJ2-7; perhaps D is TRBD1 or TRBD2 (5 bases each). The germline V gene has CDR1 ENHRY and CDR2 SYGVKD. This CDR3 comprises 14 residues. V was trimmed by 5 bases and J by 4 bases, leaving 15 bases between them. CDR3 region: CAISLGAGEYEQYF. DNA for the CDR3: TGTGCCATCAGTCTAGGGGCGGGCGAATACGAGCAGTACTTC.

For this clone: At one boundary the junction diverges from the germline segment, which might be a read error. This sequence joins TRBV6-4 and TRBJ2-2; 10 nucleotides align to TRBD1. Germline CDR1 MRHNA, CDR2 SNTAGT. The CDR3 length is 16 residues. In DNA, the CDR3 is TGTGCCAGCAGACTCAGGACAGGGGGGAACTCCGGGGAGCTGTTTTTT. It translates to CASRLRTGGNSGELFF.

J is TRBJ2-7 and V is TRBV10-3; D might be TRBD2 (6 bases). The CDR3 loop spans 17 amino acids. Germline CDR1 is ENHRY and CDR2 is SYGVKD. V was pared by 8 bases and J by 0 bases, with 23 bases between. The CDR3 DNA sequence: TGTGCCATCGGGGGACTCCAGCCCGACTCAAGCTCCTACGAGCAGTACTTC. Residues: CAIGGLQPDSSSYEQYF.

The chain joins TRBV7-9 to TRBJ1-2; tentatively, D is TRBD1 (6 bases). Trimming removed 4 bases from V and 2 bases from J, with 11 bases in between. The CDR3 has 14 residues. Germline CDR1 and CDR2: SEHNR and FQNEAQ (reference sequence). CDR3 protein: CASSSAGGNYGYTF. DNA of the CDR3: TGTGCCAGCAGCTCCGCCGGGGGCAACTATGGCTACACCTTC.

CDR3 residues: CSVGGEPTYEQYF. CDR3 nucleotide sequence: TGCAGCGTTGGAGGAGAACCTACCTACGAGCAGTACTTC. V and J are TRBV29-1 and TRBJ2-7; D not resolved. Trimming pared 4 bases from V and 2 bases from J, leaving 12 bases between. This CDR3 is built from 13 residues. Germline assignment: CDR1 SQVTM and CDR2 ANQGSEA.

The J gene is TRBJ1-4, the V gene TRBV7-9, with D tentatively TRBD1 (5 bases). In germline, CDR1 is SEHNR, CDR2 FQNEAQ (reference sequence). The ends were cut back, 4 bases at V and 7 bases at J, with 16 bases in the middle. This CDR3 spans 15 amino acids. The CDR3 loop reads CASSSEGLRGEKLFF. CDR3 sequence (DNA): TGTGCCAGCAGCTCTGAGGGGCTAAGGGGTGAAAAACTGTTTTTT.

The chain couples TRBV19 to TRBJ2-7; D perhaps matches TRBD1 (6 bases). Trimming removed 8 bases from V and 1 base from J, with 15 bases in between. The CDR3 consists of 14 residues. The germline V gene has CDR1 LNHDA and CDR2 SQIVND (reference sequence). The CDR3 bases are TGTGCCAGTGGACCTCAGGGGCTTTCCTACGAGCAGTACTTC. Translating it yields CASGPQGLSYEQYF. The full variable domain, with the rest looked up from reference TRBV19 and TRBJ2-7, is DGGITQSPKYLFRKEGQNVTLSCEQNLNHDAMYWYRQDPGQGLRLIYYSQIVNDFQKGDIAEGYSVSREKKESFPLTVTSAQKNPTAFYLCASGPQGLSYEQYFGPGTRLTVT.

The chain recombines TRBV19 with TRBJ2-2; 8 positions match TRBD2. V shed 6 bases, J shed 0 bases, and the junction held 3 bases outside the gene matches. The CDR3 contains 15 residues. From germline, CDR1 is LNHDA and CDR2 SQIVND (reference sequence). The CDR3, as DNA: TGTGCCAGTAGACTCGGGGGGGCGAACACCGGGGAGCTGTTTTTT. It codes for CASRLGGANTGELFF.

This sequence joins TRBV5-1 and TRBJ2-7, with D hard to call. Trimming cost V 4 bases and J 4 bases, with 18 bases left between them. The germline V gene has CDR1 SGHRS and CDR2 YFSETQ. The CDR3 consists of 15 residues. CDR3 sequence (DNA): TGCGCCAGCAGCCCCGCCCAAAGTGTTCCGTACGAGCAGTACTTC. It yields the protein CASSPAQSVPYEQYF.

The chain employs TRBV11-2 and TRBJ1-5; tentatively, D is TRBD1 (6 bases). V lost 5 bases and J 7 bases, leaving 15 bases between the germline ends. The CDR3 loop spans 14 amino acids. Germline V gives CDR1 SGHAT, CDR2 FQNNGV. The CDR3 reads CASSADRREQPQHF. For the CDR3, the DNA is TGTGCCAGCAGCGCAGACAGGCGGGAACAGCCCCAGCATTTT.

This sequence joins TRBV19 and TRBJ1-5; D is unresolved. Trimming shortened V by 5 bases and J by 4 bases, and 9 bases separated the two germline ends. The CDR3 contains 13 residues. Germline V gene lookup returns CDR1 LNHDA and CDR2 SQIVND (reference sequence). CDR3 nucleotides: TGTGCCAGTAGTGAACAGCGAAATCAGCCCCAGCATTTT. Protein: CASSEQRNQPQHF.

The rearrangement joins TRBV28 to TRBJ2-7; D may be TRBD1 (6 bases). Germline values: CDR1 MDHEN, CDR2 SYDVKM. V shed 6 bases and J shed 4 bases, with 10 bases lying between them. The CDR3 spans 12 residues. The CDR3 sequence is CASRTGKYEQYF. CDR3 in DNA: TGTGCCAGCAGGACAGGAAAATACGAGCAGTACTTC.

V usage is TRBV12-5 and J usage is TRBJ1-2; tentative D call: TRBD1 (6 bases). Trimming took 3 bases from V and 4 from J, leaving 15 bases between them. This CDR3 spans 15 amino acids. The germline V gene encodes CDR1 LGHNT and CDR2 FRNRAP. Here the CDR3 reads CASGFQGSISYGYTF. The CDR3, as DNA: TGTGCTAGTGGTTTCCAGGGGTCTATATCCTATGGCTACACCTTC.

This rearrangement joins TRBV5-1 to TRBJ2-5; 11 bases align to TRBD1. Per the germline V gene, CDR1 is SGHRS and CDR2 is YFSETQ. The CDR3 sequence is 14 residues long. The V segment lost 4 bases and the J segment 6 bases; nucleotides outside the gene matches: 5. CDR3 protein: CASSPGQGAKTQYF. The CDR3 DNA sequence: TGCGCCAGCAGCCCCGGACAGGGGGCCAAGACCCAGTACTTC.

The gene calls are TRBV5-4 and TRBJ2-7; D is tentatively TRBD1 or TRBD2 (5 bases each). The CDR3 totals 15 residues. Germline V gives CDR1 SGHNT, CDR2 YYREEE (reference sequence). Trimming stripped 4 bases from V and 2 bases from J, with 16 bases between. For the CDR3, the DNA is TGTGCCAGCAGCGGCCCCGGGACGGAAGCCTACGAGCAGTACTTC. Encoded protein: CASSGPGTEAYEQYF.

The chain carries TRBV19 and TRBJ2-1; the match to TRBD2 covers 8 bases. The CDR3 totals 14 residues. After removal of 7 bases from V and 2 bases from J, the junction contained 4 bases not matched to a gene. Germline V gene lookup returns CDR1 LNHDA and CDR2 SQIVND (reference sequence). The CDR3 DNA follows: TGTGCCAGTAATGAGCGGGAGCCCTACAATGAGCAGTTCTTC. This translates into CASNEREPYNEQFF. Full variable domain (missing parts from reference TRBV19 and TRBJ2-1): DGGITQSPKYLFRKEGQNVTLSCEQNLNHDAMYWYRQDPGQGLRLIYYSQIVNDFQKGDIAEGYSVSREKKESFPLTVTSAQKNPTAFYLCASNEREPYNEQFFGPGTRLTVL.

CDR3 protein: CASSPGTGYSNQPQHF. The CDR3 DNA reads as TGTGCCAGTAGTCCGGGGACGGGGTATAGCAATCAGCCCCAGCATTTT. J is TRBJ1-5 and V is TRBV19, with D possibly being TRBD1 (5 bases). Trimming shortened V by 5 bases and J by 0 bases, and 14 bases separated the two germline ends. Germline V gene sequence: CDR1 LNHDA, CDR2 SQIVND (reference sequence). There are 16 residues in the CDR3.

V is TRBV19 and J is TRBJ2-3; 9 bases match TRBD2. CDR3 size: 18 residues. CDR1 and CDR2 from the germline V gene are LNHDA and SQIVND (reference sequence). The J segment lost 1 base and the V segment lost 5 bases, leaving 13 bases of the junction unmatched. CDR3 region: CASSDSGSSGLGTDTQYF. The DNA of the CDR3 is TGTGCCAGTAGTGATAGCGGGAGTTCGGGATTGGGCACAGATACGCAGTATTTT.

This chain connects TRBV12-1 to TRBJ2-7; TRBD2 is the table's D call and was not checked against the DNA. TRBV12-1 is assigned pseudogene status. The CDR3 is made up of 15 amino acids. The chain's CDR3 is CASSSPWWEAHEQYF. For the CDR3, the DNA is TGTGCCAGCAGCTCCCCATGGTGGGAGGCCCACGAGCAGTACTTC.

The CDR3 is CASTMFYEQYF. CDR3 sequence (DNA): TGTGCCAGCACCATGTTCTACGAGCAGTACTTC. The chain has TRBV2 and TRBJ2-7, with D hard to call. Germline CDR1 SNHLY, CDR2 FYNNEI. Trimming shortened V by 7 bases and J by 3 bases, and 7 bases separated the two germline ends. There are 11 residues in the CDR3.

The chain links TRBV19 to TRBJ1-1; the match to TRBD1 covers 7 bases. Germline CDR1 and CDR2: LNHDA and SQIVND (reference sequence). V was pared by 3 bases and J by 7 bases, with 8 bases of the junction left unmatched. The CDR3 runs to 14 residues. CDR3: CASSILQGFSEAFF. CDR3 nucleotide sequence: TGTGCCAGTAGTATTCTACAGGGGTTCAGTGAAGCTTTCTTT.

V gene TRBV7-2 combines with J gene TRBJ1-2, with D tentatively TRBD1 (5 bases). Germline values: CDR1 SGHTA, CDR2 FQGNSA. The CDR3 sequence is 14 residues long. Deletions cut 6 bases from V and 8 bases from J, with 19 bases between. This CDR3 reads CASRPGPPGSGYTF. In nucleotides, the CDR3 is TGTGCCAGCAGGCCGGGACCCCCGGGGAGCGGCTACACCTTC. The variable domain in full, with the rest retrieved from reference TRBV7-2 and TRBJ1-2, is GAGVSQSPSNKVTEKGKDVELRCDPISGHTALYWYRQSLGQGLEFLIYFQGNSAPDKSGLPSDRFSAERTGGSVSTLTIQRTQQEDSAVYLCASRPGPPGSGYTFGSGTRLTVV.

This rearrangement joins TRBV4-1 to TRBJ2-4; D perhaps matches TRBD2 (5 bases). CDR3 length: 13 amino acids. The V end was cut by 0 bases, the J end by 6 bases, with 6 bases between. Germline V CDR1 and CDR2: MGHRA, YSYEKL. The CDR3 nucleotides are TGCGCCAGCAGCCAAGATCGGGGAAACATTCAGTACTTC. It is translated as CASSQDRGNIQYF.

This clone occurred once. V and J are TRBV18 and TRBJ2-1, with D possibly TRBD2 on 5 matching bases. The V end was cut by 1 base, the J end by 8 bases, with 18 bases between. From germline, CDR1 is KGHSH and CDR2 LQKENI. The CDR3 totals 16 residues. The CDR3 loop reads CASSPLMTTFGYEQFF. The CDR3 DNA follows: TGTGCCAGCTCACCACTAATGACTACTTTTGGATATGAGCAGTTCTTC.